A single sample gave rise to the 30 T cell receptor beta chains below, sequenced in a study of control samples from healthy donors and cancer patients. Clones were sequenced by immunoSEQ multiplex PCR, and TCRdb holds only the in-frame ones, with some missing. The sample yields fewer than 100,000 clones, around nine tenths seen once. The source material was blood. The receptor source for this set is a woman between 45 and 60 years old in good health.

This chain links TRBV15 with TRBJ1-5, with D perhaps TRBD1 (5 bases). The V end lost 4 bases, the J end lost 4 bases, and 17 bases lay between the germline ends. This CDR3 comprises 16 residues. CDR1 is LNHNV and CDR2 is YYDKDF in the germline V gene (reference sequence). The CDR3 nucleotides read TGTGCCACCAGCATATCCCGACAGTTAGTAAATCAGCCCCAGCATTTT. This sequence encodes CATSISRQLVNQPQHF. The full variable domain, rest sourced from reference TRBV15 and TRBJ1-5, is DAMVIQNPRYQVTQFGKPVTLSCSQTLNHNVMYWYQQKSSQAPKLLFHYYDKDFNNEADTPDNFQSRRPNTSFCFLDIRSPGLGDTAMYLCATSISRQLVNQPQHFGDGTRLSIL.

The chain joins TRBV7-8 to TRBJ1-1, with a possible D match to TRBD1 (5 bases). V lost 5 bases, J lost 4 bases, and 14 bases lay in between. The V gene's germline CDR1 is SGHVS and CDR2 FQNEAQ. There are 14 residues in the CDR3. The CDR3 DNA reads TGTGCCAGCAGCAAGGGGTTTAAGAGCACTGAAGCTTTCTTT. Its protein is CASSKGFKSTEAFF.

In its sample, this clone was seen a few times. The gene calls are TRBV6-5 and TRBJ1-1; unclear D gene. V was shortened by 8 bases and J by 0 bases, with 10 bases between the two germline ends. The germline V gene encodes CDR1 MNHEY and CDR2 SVGAGI. The CDR3 sequence is 13 residues long. The CDR3 region is CASRRSMNTEAFF. The CDR3 nucleotides are TGTGCCAGCCGTCGCAGCATGAACACTGAAGCTTTCTTT.

This clone was observed a few times. The chain has TRBV5-8 and TRBJ1-1; D call uncertain. Germline lookup yields CDR1 SGHTS and CDR2 YDEGEE. With 0 bases removed from V and 5 bases from J, the gap between germline ends came to 11 bases. This CDR3 is built from 14 residues. In DNA form, the CDR3 reads TGTGCCAGCAGCTTGGGGCGGTTGAGGACTGAAGCTTTCTTT. Amino acids: CASSLGRLRTEAFF.

The V and J genes are TRBV2 and TRBJ1-2, with 9 bases matching TRBD1. Germline V CDR1 and CDR2: SNHLY, FYNNEI. This CDR3 has 15 residues. Trimming at V came to 6 bases and at J to 5 bases, leaving 10 bases not matched to a gene. The CDR3 spells CASREDRGESYGYTF. For the CDR3, the DNA is TGTGCCAGCAGGGAGGACAGGGGAGAATCATATGGCTACACCTTC.

The chain carries TRBV6-1 and TRBJ2-1; D gene uncertain. V dropped 2 bases and J dropped 0 bases, with 2 bases sitting between them. Germline CDR1 and CDR2: MNHNS and SASEGT. The CDR3 extends over 13 amino acids. CDR3: CASSEYSYNEQFF. The CDR3 nucleotides read TGTGCCAGCAGTGAATACTCCTACAATGAGCAGTTCTTC.

This clone was observed a single time. The chain recombines TRBV5-1 with TRBJ2-1; no clear D. V lost 0 bases, J lost 9 bases, and 10 bases lay in between. Germline loops: CDR1 SGHRS, CDR2 YFSETQ. The CDR3 runs 13 residues. This CDR3 is CASSLAAGTEQFF. For the CDR3, the DNA is TGCGCCAGCAGCTTGGCCGCAGGCACTGAGCAGTTCTTC. Complete variable domain (other parts from reference TRBV5-1 and TRBJ2-1): KAGVTQTPRYLIKTRGQQVTLSCSPISGHRSVSWYQQTPGQGLQFLFEYFSETQRNKGNFPGRFSGRQFSNSRSEMNVSTLELGDSALYLCASSLAAGTEQFFGPGTRLTVL.

The rearrangement links TRBV3-1 (or the pseudogene TRBV3-2) to TRBJ1-2; tentatively, D is TRBD1 (5 bases). The CDR3 consists of 13 residues. The germline CDR1 and CDR2 sequences are LGHDT and YNNKEL (reference sequence). V lost 1 base and J 5 bases, leaving 8 bases between the germline ends. The CDR3 DNA follows: TGTGCCAGCAGCCAAGGGGACGAATATGGCTACACCTTC. This gives the protein CASSQGDEYGYTF.

The J gene is TRBJ2-1, the V gene TRBV5-4; TRBD1 agrees at 9 bases. The CDR3 covers 15 residues. The germline V gene has CDR1 SGHNT and CDR2 YYREEE (reference sequence). Germline trimming cut 4 bases from V and 7 bases from J; bases unmatched to any gene: 9. CDR3 region: CASSALRQGVNEQFF. The CDR3 coding sequence is TGTGCCAGCAGCGCCCTCCGACAGGGGGTAAATGAGCAGTTCTTC. The variable domain in full, completed from reference TRBV5-4 and TRBJ2-1, reads ETGVTQSPTHLIKTRGQQVTLRCSSQSGHNTVSWYQQALGQGPQFIFQYYREEENGRGNFPPRFSGLQFPNYSSELNVNALELDDSALYLCASSALRQGVNEQFFGPGTRLTVL.

J is TRBJ1-5 and V is TRBV18; D is possibly TRBD1 (5 bases). V lost 5 bases, J lost 1 base, and 15 bases lay in between. Looked up from germline, CDR1 is KGHSH and CDR2 is LQKENI. The CDR3 runs to 16 residues. CDR3 sequence (DNA): TGTGCCAGCTCATTAGGGACGGGGAAGAGCAATCAGCCCCAGCATTTT. This gives the protein CASSLGTGKSNQPQHF.

The rearrangement joins TRBV12-5 to TRBJ1-2, with 7 bases matching TRBD1. J gave up 3 bases and V 5 bases, and 0 bases lay outside the gene matches. The CDR3 consists of 12 residues. Looked up from germline, CDR1 is LGHNT and CDR2 is FRNRAP. This chain's CDR3 is CASGQGDYGYTF. The CDR3 region has the DNA TGTGCTAGTGGTCAGGGGGACTATGGCTACACCTTC.

The gene calls are TRBV5-1 and TRBJ1-2; 12 bases match TRBD1. V shed 7 bases and J 7 bases; nucleotides not matched to a gene: 8. Germline V gene sequence: CDR1 SGHRS, CDR2 YFSETQ. The CDR3 sequence is 14 residues long. CDR3 sequence: CASFLGTGGLGYTF. Here the CDR3 DNA reads TGCGCCAGCTTCCTAGGGACAGGGGGCCTTGGCTACACCTTC.

The rearrangement joins TRBV18 to TRBJ1-1, with 8 bases that match TRBD1. This CDR3 comprises 14 residues. Germline CDR1 reads KGHSH; CDR2 reads LQKENI. The V and J ends lost 4 bases and 4 bases, in that order; junction bases with no gene match: 5. The CDR3 reads CASSLIGQGTEAFF. The CDR3 DNA sequence: TGTGCCAGCTCACTCATCGGACAGGGCACTGAAGCTTTCTTT.

The gene calls are TRBV27 and TRBJ2-7, with TRBD1 matching over 10 bases. With 3 bases clipped from V and 5 bases from J, the junction kept 1 base outside the gene matches. Per germline, CDR1 MNHEY and CDR2 SMNVEV (reference sequence). The CDR3 covers 13 residues. The CDR3 bases are TGTGCCAGCAGTTTCGGGACAGGGGACGAGCAGTACTTC. Amino acids: CASSFGTGDEQYF.

The chain combines TRBV5-5 with TRBJ2-1, with 15 bases fitting TRBD2. The CDR3 has 14 residues. With V trimmed by 4 bases and J by 8 bases, 1 base remained unmatched. Germline assignment: CDR1 SGHKS and CDR2 YYEKEE (reference sequence). This CDR3 reads CASSRTSGGDEQFF. The CDR3 DNA reads as TGTGCCAGCAGCAGGACTAGCGGGGGGGATGAGCAGTTCTTC.

The J gene is TRBJ2-2, the V gene TRBV6-5; 7 bases agree with TRBD1. This CDR3 has 13 residues. The germline V gene has CDR1 MNHEY and CDR2 SVGAGI. V gave up 9 bases and J gave up 3 bases; unmatched junction bases: 4. The CDR3, as DNA: TGTGCCAGTTACAGGGGCGACACCGGGGAGCTGTTTTTT. This translates into CASYRGDTGELFF.

The gene calls are TRBV6-6 and TRBJ1-6; D may be TRBD1 (5 bases). Germline CDR1 reads MNHNY; CDR2 reads SVGAGI (reference sequence). The V end lost 2 bases, the J end lost 8 bases, and 16 bases lay between the germline ends. The CDR3 has 16 residues. The CDR3 DNA follows: TGTGCCAGCAGTTACCACCCGGGTCAGGGTCATTCACCCCTCCACTTT. It encodes CASSYHPGQGHSPLHF.

The gene calls are TRBV3-1 (or the pseudogene TRBV3-2) and TRBJ2-2; D is perhaps TRBD2 (6 bases). V lost 4 bases to trimming and J lost 1 base, with 13 bases between them. Per the germline V gene, CDR1 is LGHDT and CDR2 is YNNKEL (reference sequence). CDR3 length: 16 residues. This chain's CDR3 is CASSPLEAGNTGELFF. The CDR3 nucleotides read TGTGCCAGCAGCCCTCTGGAAGCGGGGAACACCGGGGAGCTGTTTTTT.

This chain joins TRBV5-1 and TRBJ1-1; 7 bases match TRBD1. CDR1 is SGHRS and CDR2 is YFSETQ in the germline V gene. This CDR3 comprises 13 residues. Losses at the gene ends were 5 bases for V and 0 bases for J; bases not matched to a gene: 1. CDR3 amino acids: CASRGQLNTEAFF. CDR3 DNA: TGCGCCAGCAGGGGACAGTTGAACACTGAAGCTTTCTTT.

The V gene is TRBV11-2, the J gene TRBJ2-3; D is unresolved. This CDR3 spans 15 amino acids. V lost 3 bases to trimming and J lost 1 base, with 11 bases between them. Germline loops: CDR1 SGHAT, CDR2 FQNNGV. CDR3 sequence: CASSLPPRGTDTQYF. CDR3 sequence (DNA): TGTGCCAGCAGCTTGCCCCCAAGAGGCACAGATACGCAGTATTTT. The full variable domain, completed using reference TRBV11-2 and TRBJ2-3, is EAGVAQSPRYKIIEKRQSVAFWCNPISGHATLYWYQQILGQGPKLLIQFQNNGVVDDSQLPKDRFSAERLKGVDSTLKIQPAKLEDSAVYLCASSLPPRGTDTQYFGPGTRLTVL.

This clone was recorded a few times. V and J are TRBV7-9 and TRBJ2-7, with 7 bases matching TRBD1. The CDR3 has 12 amino acids. With 1 base clipped from V and 13 bases from J, the junction kept 7 bases outside the gene matches. Germline-derived CDR1 and CDR2 are SEHNR and FQNEAQ (reference sequence). In DNA form, the CDR3 reads TGTGCCAGCAGCTTAGGCACAGGGGAGAGATACTTC. It codes for CASSLGTGERYF.

The chain links TRBV2 to TRBJ1-1; D remains unclear. Trimming left V 5 bases short and J 1 base short, with 5 bases between. Looked up from germline, CDR1 is SNHLY and CDR2 is FYNNEI. The CDR3 runs to 12 residues. The CDR3 nucleotides read TGTGCCAGCAGTCTACAGAACACTGAAGCTTTCTTT. Amino acid sequence: CASSLQNTEAFF.

This sequence joins TRBV5-6 and TRBJ1-5, with a possible D match to TRBD1 (5 bases). Deletions cut 0 bases from V and 4 bases from J, with 17 bases between. CDR1 SGHDT and CDR2 YYEEEE come from the germline V gene. The CDR3 is 17 residues long. The CDR3 DNA sequence: TGTGCCAGCAGCTTGGGAGGGACGATTCTCCTTAATCAGCCCCAGCATTTT. As protein: CASSLGGTILLNQPQHF. The full variable domain, with the rest looked up from reference TRBV5-6 and TRBJ1-5, is DAGVTQSPTHLIKTRGQQVTLRCSPKSGHDTVSWYQQALGQGPQFIFQYYEEEERQRGNFPDRFSGHQFPNYSSELNVNALLLGDSALYLCASSLGGTILLNQPQHFGDGTRLSIL.

The chain uses TRBV5-1 and TRBJ1-2, with D perhaps matching TRBD1 (5 bases). CDR3 length: 15 residues. V lost 1 base to trimming and J lost 6 bases, with 16 bases between them. The germline V gene has CDR1 SGHRS and CDR2 YFSETQ. CDR3 loop: CASSLMLGDGDGYTF. Here the CDR3 DNA reads TGCGCCAGCAGCTTGATGTTGGGGGACGGGGATGGCTACACCTTC. The variable domain in full, completed from reference TRBV5-1 and TRBJ1-2, reads KAGVTQTPRYLIKTRGQQVTLSCSPISGHRSVSWYQQTPGQGLQFLFEYFSETQRNKGNFPGRFSGRQFSNSRSEMNVSTLELGDSALYLCASSLMLGDGDGYTFGSGTRLTVV.

V gene TRBV6-5 combines with J gene TRBJ1-2; possibly TRBD1 for D (6 bases). Trimming took 2 bases from V and 10 from J, leaving 11 bases between them. CDR3 length: 12 amino acids. Germline V CDR1 and CDR2: MNHEY, SVGAGI. The CDR3 coding sequence is TGTGCCAGCAGTTACGAGGGGGTAGACTACACCTTC. Translation: CASSYEGVDYTF.

This chain uses TRBV11-2 with TRBJ2-7; possibly TRBD2 for D (5 bases). This CDR3 comprises 13 residues. Trimming took off 1 base at V and 5 bases at J, with 9 bases between the two ends. Germline-derived CDR1 and CDR2 are SGHAT and FQNNGV. CDR3 in DNA: TGTGCCAGCAGCTTAGCGGGGATGAACGAGCAGTACTTC. This gives the protein CASSLAGMNEQYF.

The V gene is TRBV21-1, the J gene TRBJ1-5. TRBV21-1 is flagged as a pseudogene. There are 15 residues in the CDR3. This CDR3 is CASSKALISNQPQHF. The CDR3 nucleotides are TGTGCCAGCAGCAAAGCTCTGATTAGCAATCAGCCCCAGCATTTT.

The chain couples TRBV5-1 to TRBJ1-4; D is undetermined. This CDR3 spans 14 amino acids. From germline, CDR1 is SGHRS and CDR2 YFSETQ. Deletions cut 2 bases from V and 6 bases from J, with 11 bases between. CDR3 amino acids: CASSFLGRDEKLFF. Written as DNA, the CDR3 is TGCGCCAGCAGCTTCCTTGGACGGGATGAAAAACTGTTTTTT.

The J gene is TRBJ2-7, the V gene TRBV11-2, with unresolved D. The CDR3 runs 14 residues. V lost 1 base to trimming and J lost 4 bases, with 11 bases between them. Germline-derived CDR1 and CDR2 are SGHAT and FQNNGV. CDR3 in DNA: TGTGCCAGCAGCTTAGGGTATTCTGGGTACGAGCAGTACTTC. It specifies CASSLGYSGYEQYF.

V gene TRBV14 combines with J gene TRBJ2-7; a weak D match, TRBD2 (6 bases). V was shortened by 4 bases and J by 2 bases, with 18 bases between the two germline ends. The length of the CDR3 is 16 residues. CDR1 and CDR2 (germline): SGHDN, FVKESK. CDR3 sequence reads: CASSPRGLGEAYEQYF. In nucleotides, the CDR3 is TGTGCCAGCAGCCCAAGGGGACTGGGGGAGGCCTACGAGCAGTACTTC.